These 13 T cell receptor beta chains share one sample of origin, sequenced in a study of technical replicates of blood from a few donors. Sequencing used immunoSEQ multiplex PCR; TCRdb keeps in-frame clones, though not all of them. Among about 70,000 clones listed, 90% to 95% were seen once. Sequencing was done on a sample of PBMCs. These receptors all come from a human donor in good health. Some clones in this sample may be carry-over from other donors' samples.

The rearrangement links TRBV11-2 to TRBJ2-7, with D tentatively TRBD1 (6 bases). CDR1 and CDR2 from the germline V gene are SGHAT and FQNNGV. The V and J ends lost 0 bases and 5 bases respectively, with 11 bases between them. The CDR3 totals 14 residues. This chain's CDR3 is CASSLDTGRNEQYF. CDR3 DNA: TGTGCCAGCAGCTTAGACACAGGGAGAAACGAGCAGTACTTC.

This chain connects TRBV29-1 to TRBJ2-1, with 8 bases aligning to TRBD2. The CDR3 has 13 residues. The germline V gene encodes CDR1 SQVTM and CDR2 ANQGSEA. The trim removed 1 base at V and 8 bases at J, leaving 4 bases unmatched. The CDR3 region has the DNA TGCAGCGTTGAAGGCGGGAGGATGGATGAGCAGTTCTTC. The encoded protein is CSVEGGRMDEQFF.

V is TRBV30 and J is TRBJ2-7; D possibly corresponds to TRBD2 (6 bases). Trimming cost V 2 bases and J 4 bases, with 9 bases left between them. CDR3 length equals 12 residues. The germline CDR1 and CDR2 sequences are GTSNPN and SVGIG (reference sequence). The CDR3 here is CAWSNGGYEQYF. As DNA, the CDR3 is TGTGCCTGGAGTAACGGGGGTTACGAGCAGTACTTC. Supplemented by reference TRBV30 and TRBJ2-7, the full variable domain reads SQTIHQWPATLVQPVGSPLSLECTVEGTSNPNLYWYRQAAGRGLQLLFYSVGIGQISSEVPQNLSASRPQDRQFILSSKKLLLSDSGFYLCAWSNGGYEQYFGPGTRLTVT.

The chain combines TRBV6-4 with TRBJ2-5; weak D call: TRBD1 (5 bases). Deletions cut 8 bases from V and 2 bases from J, with 21 bases between. CDR3 size: 16 residues. The V gene's germline CDR1 is MRHNA and CDR2 SNTAGT. The CDR3 coding sequence is TGTGCCAGCCCCCCCCCTCAACAGGCCCCACAAGAGACCCAGTACTTC. Translating gives CASPPPQQAPQETQYF.

This clone was seen a single time. This chain connects TRBV28 to TRBJ1-1; the D gene is possibly TRBD1 (5 bases). Trimming removed 5 bases from V and 0 bases from J, with 7 bases in between. CDR3 length: 13 residues. Per the germline V gene, CDR1 is MDHEN and CDR2 is SYDVKM. CDR3 nucleotide sequence: TGTGCCAGCAGTACCAGGGTGAACACTGAAGCTTTCTTT. This gives the protein CASSTRVNTEAFF.

This chain uses TRBV19 with TRBJ1-5, with a weak D call TRBD1 (5 bases). Per germline, CDR1 LNHDA and CDR2 SQIVND (reference sequence). Trimming removed 8 bases from V and 2 bases from J, with 16 bases in between. The CDR3 spans 15 residues. For the CDR3, the DNA is TGTGCCAGTCGCGCTGGGGCGGTCGGCAATCAGCCCCAGCATTTT. Residues: CASRAGAVGNQPQHF.

This rearrangement joins TRBV21-1 to TRBJ1-1; the table assigns TRBD1, which was not confirmed against the DNA. TRBV21-1 is annotated as a pseudogene. There are 14 residues in the CDR3. The CDR3 is CASPKGARDTEAFF. CDR3 bases: TGTGCCAGCCCCAAGGGGGCTCGGGACACTGAAGCTTTCTTT.

On this clone: The sample holds other DNA sequences that translate to the same CDR3. This chain connects TRBV6-5 to TRBJ1-1; D perhaps matches TRBD1 (6 bases). The CDR3 length is 13 residues. CDR1 and CDR2 (germline): MNHEY, SVGAGI. The V gene lost 5 bases and the J gene lost 2 bases, with 9 bases spanning the gap. The CDR3 is CASSRRGNTEAFF. Here the CDR3 DNA reads TGTGCCAGCAGTCGCAGGGGTAACACTGAAGCTTTCTTT.

The chain is built from TRBV5-1 and TRBJ1-1; tentative D call: TRBD1 (5 bases). V was pared by 2 bases and J by 8 bases, with 16 bases between. The CDR3 covers 14 residues. CDR1 is SGHRS and CDR2 is YFSETQ in the germline V gene. The CDR3: CASSFTGAPGEAFF. CDR3 sequence (DNA): TGCGCCAGCAGCTTCACAGGAGCTCCCGGAGAAGCTTTCTTT.

The rearrangement joins TRBV7-2 to TRBJ2-7; TRBD2 matches at 9 bases. Germline loops: CDR1 SGHTA, CDR2 FQGNSA. Trimming took 4 bases from V and 4 from J; bases not matched to a gene: 8. The CDR3 is made up of 15 amino acids. DNA for the CDR3: TGTGCCAGCAGCTCTAGCGGGACGCAGGGGTACGAGCAGTACTTC. Encoded protein: CASSSSGTQGYEQYF.

The chain recombines TRBV5-4 with TRBJ1-2; tentative D call: TRBD1 (6 bases). Per germline, CDR1 SGHNT and CDR2 YYREEE (reference sequence). Deletions cut 4 bases from V and 3 bases from J, with 13 bases between. The CDR3 totals 14 residues. CDR3 nucleotide sequence: TGTGCCAGCAGCCGGAGTGGGGGCGACTATGGCTACACCTTC. Its translation: CASSRSGGDYGYTF.

This rearrangement joins TRBV7-2 to TRBJ2-7, with TRBD1 matching 11 bases. Germline CDR1 is SGHTA and CDR2 is FQGNSA. The CDR3 has 15 amino acids. Trimming removed 4 bases from V and 6 bases from J; junction bases left unmatched: 8. The CDR3: CASSSPGQGASEQYF. DNA of the CDR3: TGTGCCAGCAGCTCCCCTGGACAGGGGGCGAGCGAGCAGTACTTC.

This clone was found once. The V gene is TRBV9, the J gene TRBJ2-7, with D possibly TRBD2 on 6 matching bases. Germline V gives CDR1 SGDLS, CDR2 YYNGEE. V dropped 4 bases and J dropped 0 bases, with 14 bases sitting between them. The CDR3 is 15 amino acids. The CDR3 region is CASSPPPGSSYEQYF. The DNA for the CDR3 is TGTGCCAGCAGCCCTCCCCCCGGGAGCTCCTACGAGCAGTACTTC.